The 13 T cell receptor beta chains in this list originate from one sample, sequenced in a study of beta chain features in type 1 diabetes. Investigators reverse transcribed all isolated RNA, so they sequenced expressed TCRB transcripts. Using immunoSEQ multiplex PCR, the repertoire was profiled, and TCRdb retains in-frame clones only, with some absent. The table includes over 650,000 clones, roughly an eighth detected once. Their antigens remain unidentified. General observations from the study: The study found moderately but significantly shorter TCRB CDR3s in all four CD4+ subsets of Type 1 diabetes patients.

Specimen: naive CD4+ T cells from blood. These receptors came from a man aged 18 to 30 with type 1 diabetes.

This clone turned up a few times. The chain carries TRBV30 and TRBJ2-1; TRBD1 matches at 9 bases. V shed 0 bases and J 8 bases; nucleotides not matched to a gene: 5. CDR3 size: 14 residues. Germline V gene sequence: CDR1 GTSNPN, CDR2 SVGIG (reference sequence). CDR3 amino acids: CAWSVGTGFDEQFF. The CDR3 coding sequence is TGTGCCTGGAGTGTTGGGACAGGGTTCGATGAGCAGTTCTTC.

This clone was found a few times. This sequence joins TRBV29-1 and TRBJ1-1; the match to TRBD1 covers 7 bases. The CDR3 has 13 amino acids. V was clipped by 0 bases and J by 3 bases; unmatched bases: 1. Germline CDR1 and CDR2: SQVTM and ANQGSEA. The CDR3 DNA is TGCAGCGTTGAAGAAGGGACAGACACTGAAGCTTTCTTT. It codes for CSVEEGTDTEAFF.

The chain employs TRBV10-3 and TRBJ1-2; 7 bases match TRBD1. The CDR3 has 17 residues. Unmatched junction bases numbered 19, after V lost 6 bases and J lost 6 bases. CDR1 ENHRY and CDR2 SYGVKD come from the germline V gene. The CDR3 sequence is CAISVHSEGALVHGYTF. CDR3 nucleotide sequence: TGTGCCATCAGCGTACATTCCGAGGGGGCCTTGGTCCATGGCTACACCTTC.

The chain carries TRBV7-2 and TRBJ2-2; unclear D gene. Germline V gives CDR1 SGHTA, CDR2 FQGNSA. The CDR3 has 11 amino acids. The V gene lost 7 bases and the J gene lost 8 bases, with 8 bases spanning the gap. CDR3 region: CASTSLGELFF. The CDR3 DNA reads as TGTGCCAGCACCTCCTTGGGGGAGCTGTTTTTT.

This chain uses TRBV6-5 with TRBJ2-3; 10 bases match TRBD2. Germline CDR1 is MNHEY and CDR2 is SVGAGI. CDR3 length: 15 amino acids. The J segment lost 6 bases and the V segment lost 2 bases, leaving 5 bases of the junction unmatched. This CDR3 is CASSYELAGADTQYF. In DNA form, the CDR3 reads TGTGCCAGCAGTTACGAGCTAGCGGGGGCGGATACGCAGTATTTT.

The chain couples TRBV29-1 to TRBJ2-7; D unclear. From germline, CDR1 is SQVTM and CDR2 ANQGSEA. Deletions cut 6 bases from V and 0 bases from J, with 9 bases between. There are 12 residues in the CDR3. The CDR3 DNA is TGCAGCGTACTCACAGTCTCCTACGAGCAGTACTTC. It yields the protein CSVLTVSYEQYF.

V and J are TRBV2 and TRBJ2-3, with 7 positions matching TRBD2. From germline, CDR1 is SNHLY and CDR2 FYNNEI. The CDR3 spans 14 residues. Unmatched junction bases numbered 7, after V lost 9 bases and J lost 1 base. The CDR3 here is CASSRAGGTDTQYF. CDR3 in DNA: TGTGCCAGTTCCCGGGCGGGGGGCACAGATACGCAGTATTTT.

There are a few counts of this clone. The genes are TRBV29-1 and TRBJ2-1, with TRBD2 as a possible D gene (7 bases). CDR1 and CDR2 (germline): SQVTM, ANQGSEA. V lost 4 bases and J lost 4, with 14 bases in between. The CDR3 has 14 amino acids. The CDR3 sequence is CSVGGTTGYNEQFF. The CDR3 DNA is TGCAGCGTTGGCGGGACTACAGGGTACAATGAGCAGTTCTTC.

In its sample, this clone was seen a few times. This chain connects TRBV2 to TRBJ2-1, with unresolved D. The CDR3 covers 11 residues. V shed 7 bases and J shed 8 bases, with 9 bases lying between them. Germline CDR1 is SNHLY and CDR2 is FYNNEI. In DNA form, the CDR3 reads TGTGCCAGCACGTGGCCCGATGAGCAGTTCTTC. It codes for CASTWPDEQFF.

The chain recombines TRBV4-1 with TRBJ2-5; weak D call: TRBD1 (6 bases). The CDR3 length is 16 residues. Germline V CDR1 and CDR2: MGHRA, YSYEKL. V shed 4 bases and J shed 5 bases, with 20 bases lying between them. The CDR3 spells CASSPPRTAKGETQYF. The DNA of the CDR3 is TGCGCCAGCAGCCCACCCCGGACAGCAAAAGGGGAGACCCAGTACTTC.

This clone was observed a few times. V and J are TRBV7-2 and TRBJ1-5, with D unresolved. The V gene lost 3 bases and the J gene lost 2 bases, with 8 bases spanning the gap. Germline V gives CDR1 SGHTA, CDR2 FQGNSA. The CDR3 extends over 14 amino acids. The DNA of the CDR3 is TGTGCCAGCAGCTTCGGATTGGGCAATCAGCCCCAGCATTTT. Translating it yields CASSFGLGNQPQHF.

This clone was detected a few times. The chain uses TRBV6-5 and TRBJ1-6; TRBD1 matches at 8 bases. The CDR3 loop spans 15 amino acids. Germline V gene lookup returns CDR1 MNHEY and CDR2 SVGAGI. J gave up 5 bases and V 7 bases, and 7 bases lay outside the gene matches. As DNA, the CDR3 is TGTGCCAGCACTGTACAGGGGGTCAATAATTCACCCCTCCACTTT. It codes for CASTVQGVNNSPLHF.

This clone was seen a handful of times. The genes are TRBV5-1 and TRBJ2-2, with 7 bases matching TRBD2. The CDR3 has 16 amino acids. The trim removed 4 bases at V and 1 base at J, leaving 7 bases unmatched. In germline, CDR1 is SGHRS, CDR2 YFSETQ. CDR3 DNA: TGCGCCAGCAGCCTATCTAGCGGAATGAACACCGGGGAGCTGTTTTTT. Protein product: CASSLSSGMNTGELFF.